These T cell receptor beta chains were read from a single sample in a study of blood T cell repertoires in COVID-19. Generated by immunoSEQ multiplex PCR, the TCRdb table keeps only in-frame clones and is missing some. The sample has 200,000 to 250,000 clones, almost 85% seen once. The source material was peripheral blood. Receptors were obtained from a man aged 50 to 59 with COVID-19, enrolled during active disease. CDR3s include the opening cysteine and the closing phenylalanine or tryptophan. D genes are given only for firm matches. Not all rows give a size; the values are once, few, many and, for expanded clones, a class.

J	D	size	V	DNA	CDR3
TRBJ2-7	TRBD1	-	TRBV4-1	TGCGCCAGCAGCCAGGAAGACAGGGGAGGCTACGAGCAGTACTTC	CASSQEDRGGYEQYF
TRBJ1-6	-	-	TRBV30	TGTGCCTCTAAGGACAGACCCTATAATTCACCCCTCCACTTT	CASKDRPYNSPLHF
TRBJ2-7	-	-	TRBV30	TGTGCCTGGAGAAGGACGGGAGCCCTTTACGAGCAGTACTTC	CAWRRTGALYEQYF
TRBJ1-1	TRBD1	-	TRBV3-1/TRBV3-2	TGTGCCAGCAGCCCTTGGGGCAGGGGGAAAACTGAAGCTTTCTTT	CASSPWGRGKTEAFF
TRBJ2-3	-	-	TRBV4-1	TGCGCCAGCAGCCCCCAGGTCCATAGCACAGATACGCAGTATTTT	CASSPQVHSTDTQYF
TRBJ2-3	-	-	TRBV5-4	TGTGCCAGCAGCTTCAGTTCAGATACGCAGTATTTT	CASSFSSDTQYF
TRBJ2-4	-	-	TRBV19	TGTGCCAGTGCGAACTACGGATTAGCCAAAAACATTCAGTACTTC	CASANYGLAKNIQYF
TRBJ1-2	-	-	TRBV28	TGTGCCAGCAGTTGGGGGGGACATGCTAACTATGGCTACACCTTC	CASSWGGHANYGYTF
TRBJ1-2	-	few	TRBV6-5	TGTGCCAGCAGCCAACCCCCAGGGGTCTATGGCTACACCTTC	CASSQPPGVYGYTF
TRBJ2-1	-	-	TRBV28	TGTGCCAGCAGTCCCCCGGGGGTCGGTAACAATGAGCAGTTCTTC	CASSPPGVGNNEQFF
TRBJ2-3	TRBD1	-	TRBV7-9	TGTGCCAGCAGCTTGCGACAGGGGGCCACAGATACGCAGTATTTT	CASSLRQGATDTQYF
TRBJ1-2	TRBD1	-	TRBV27	TGTGCCAGCAGTTTACAGGGGGCTCATGGCTACACCTTC	CASSLQGAHGYTF
TRBJ1-3	-	few	TRBV5-1	TGCGCCAGCAGCCCCCAGGGAACTGGAAACACCATATATTTT	CASSPQGTGNTIYF
TRBJ2-5	-	once	TRBV6-5	TGTGCCAGCAGTTTCCAACGGGACACTACCCAAGAGACCCAGTACTTC	CASSFQRDTTQETQYF
TRBJ2-1	TRBD1	-	TRBV30	TGTGCCTGGAGTGACCGGGACAGGGGCTACAATGAGCAGTTCTTC	CAWSDRDRGYNEQFF
TRBJ2-3	TRBD1	-	TRBV5-1	TGCGCCAGCAGCCCCGGACAGGGGGCGCCGACAGATACGCAGTATTTT	CASSPGQGAPTDTQYF
TRBJ1-2	TRBD1	-	TRBV5-4	TGTGCCAGCAGCAGGGACAGTAGCTATGGCTACACCTTC	CASSRDSSYGYTF
TRBJ1-1	TRBD1	-	TRBV9	TGTGCCAGCAGCGAGGGACAGAGGAACACTGAAGCTTTCTTT	CASSEGQRNTEAFF
TRBJ1-4	-	-	TRBV4-3	TGCGCCAGCAGCCAAGAGGCCGCCTTCCGTGGTAATGAAAAACTGTTTTTT	CASSQEAAFRGNEKLFF